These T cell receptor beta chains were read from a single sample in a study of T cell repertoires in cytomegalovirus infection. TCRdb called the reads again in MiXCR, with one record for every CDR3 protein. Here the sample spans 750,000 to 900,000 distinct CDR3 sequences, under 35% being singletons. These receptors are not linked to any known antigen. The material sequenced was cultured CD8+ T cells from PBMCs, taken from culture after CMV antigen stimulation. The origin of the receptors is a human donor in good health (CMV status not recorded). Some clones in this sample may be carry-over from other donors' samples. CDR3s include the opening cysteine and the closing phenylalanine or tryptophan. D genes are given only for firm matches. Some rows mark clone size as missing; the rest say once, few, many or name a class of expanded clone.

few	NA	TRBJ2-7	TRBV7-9	TGTGCCAGCAGCCTTTCGGAAAGACAGAGCTCCTACGAGCAGTACTTC	CASSLSERQSSYEQYF
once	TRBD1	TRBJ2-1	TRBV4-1	TGCGCCAGCAGCCACCTAGGACAGGGGGACCCGGGAGAGCAGTTCTTC	CASSHLGQGDPGEQFF
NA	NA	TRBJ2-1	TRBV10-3	TGTGCCATCAGTGAGGTTTATGTCAATGAGCAGTTCTTC	CAISEVYVNEQFF
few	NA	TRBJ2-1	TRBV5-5	TGTGCCTCAAGAACCTTCGGAAATGAGCAGTTCTTC	CASRTFGNEQFF
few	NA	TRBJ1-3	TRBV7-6	TGTGCCAGCAGTCCAAACAGGAGACGAAACACCATATATTTT	CASSPNRRRNTIYF
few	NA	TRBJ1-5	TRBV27	TGTGCCAGCAGAGAAGGGGGCAATCAGCCCCAGCATTTT	CASREGGNQPQHF
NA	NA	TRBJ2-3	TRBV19	TGTGCCAGTAGTATGAGCACTAGCACAGATACGCAGTATTTT	CASSMSTSTDTQYF
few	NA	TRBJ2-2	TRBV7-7	TGTGCTAGCAGCTTGGGACGTTCCGGGGAGCTGTTTTTT	CASSLGRSGELFF
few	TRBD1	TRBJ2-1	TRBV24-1	TGTGCCACCGGGGACAGGGGGGTGCAGTTCTTC	CATGDRGVQFF
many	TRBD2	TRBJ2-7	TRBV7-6	TGTGCCAGCGGCGGGGGGGCCTGGGACGAGCAGTACTTC	CASGGGAWDEQYF
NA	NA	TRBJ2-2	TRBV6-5	TGTGCCAGCAGTCCAGGGTCTAGCACCGGGGAGCTGTTTTTT	CASSPGSSTGELFF
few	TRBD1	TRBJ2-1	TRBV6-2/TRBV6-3	TGTGCCAGCAGTTATTTAGGCTGGGACAGGGGTAACAATGAGCAGTTCTTC	CASSYLGWDRGNNEQFF
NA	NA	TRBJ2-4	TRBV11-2	TGTGCCAGCAGCTCACAACCCCTCGGAAAAAACATTCAGTACTTC	CASSSQPLGKNIQYF
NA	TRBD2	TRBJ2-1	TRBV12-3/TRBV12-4	TGTGCCAGCAGCCCAGCGGGGGGGGGTTCCTACAATGAGCAGTTCTTC	CASSPAGGGSYNEQFF
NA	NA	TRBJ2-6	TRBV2	TGTGCCAGCAGTGTTTTTGGGAGGCCTGGGGCCAACGTCCTGACTTTC	CASSVFGRPGANVLTF
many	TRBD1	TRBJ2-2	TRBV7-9	TGTGCCAGCAGCCCGCCCGGGACAGGGCACACCGGGGAGCTGTTTTTT	CASSPPGTGHTGELFF
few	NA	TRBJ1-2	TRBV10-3	TGTGCCATCAGTGGGGAACAGAACTATGGCTACACCTTC	CAISGEQNYGYTF
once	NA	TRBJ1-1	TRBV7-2	TGTGCCAGCAGCTTGATCGGGAGCCAGACTGAAGCTTTCTTT	CASSLIGSQTEAFF